Below are 8 T cell receptor beta chains sequenced from a single sample in a study of neurological immune-mediated disorders. In TCRdb, the 5' RACE reads were re-called with MiXCR into one record per CDR3 protein. The sample contains 25,000 to 35,000 distinct CDR3 sequences, about 3.8% of which appear only once. The material sequenced was CD4+ T cells from blood. All receptors come from a woman in her thirties or forties in good health.

At least ten counts were recorded for this clonotype. The V call is TRBV20-1, the J call TRBJ1-1; TRBD1 agrees at 9 bases. V trimming: 3 bases; J trimming: 1 base; junction bases outside the gene matches: 3. Germline V CDR1 and CDR2: DFQATT, SNEGSKA (reference sequence). The CDR3 extends over 14 amino acids. CDR3 loop: CSARDRGPNTEAFF. For the CDR3, the DNA is TGCAGTGCTAGGGACAGGGGCCCGAACACTGAAGCTTTCTTT.

This clonotype was recorded at least ten times. Written as DNA, the CDR3 is TGTGCCAGCACCACTGGGAGGGCTCAGCCCCAGCATTTT. It is translated as CASTTGRAQPQHF. This chain links TRBV12-3 or TRBV12-4 with TRBJ1-5; D is undetermined. The CDR3 extends over 13 amino acids. Trimming cost V 7 bases and J 6 bases, with 13 bases left between them.

The sample holds many counts of this clonotype. V and J are TRBV5-6 and TRBJ2-1, with 7 bases fitting TRBD2. The CDR3 has 16 amino acids. Germline loops: CDR1 SGHDT, CDR2 YYEEEE. Unmatched junction bases numbered 3, after V lost 0 bases and J lost 0 bases. CDR3 DNA sequence: TGTGCCAGCAGCTTGGACCCTAGCGGCTCCTACAATGAGCAGTTCTTC. Amino acids: CASSLDPSGSYNEQFF.

The sample holds many counts of this clonotype. The V and J genes are TRBV7-8 and TRBJ1-1; D is uncertain. Germline CDR1 is SGHVS and CDR2 is FQNEAQ. The V gene lost 2 bases and the J gene lost 2 bases, with 15 bases spanning the gap. The length of the CDR3 is 16 residues. CDR3 protein: CASSLRSGRLNTEAFF. CDR3 DNA sequence: TGTGCCAGCAGCTTAAGGAGTGGTAGATTAAACACTGAAGCTTTCTTT.

This clonotype was seen repeatedly, ten times or more. V is TRBV6-1 and J is TRBJ2-1; D uncertain. Between the trimmed V and J ends, which lost 6 bases and 6 bases, there was a span of 9 bases. This CDR3 spans 12 amino acids. Per the germline V gene, CDR1 is MNHNS and CDR2 is SASEGT. The CDR3 DNA is TGTGCCAGCAGCCAGGCACTCAATGAGCAGTTCTTC. Translation: CASSQALNEQFF.

Note on this clonotype: This may stem from a read error, because a much larger clone lies one nucleotide away. The chain has TRBV18 and TRBJ2-1; TRBD2 agrees at 8 bases. The junction had 5 bases not matched to a gene; V was cut back by 3 bases and J by 4 bases. The germline CDR1 and CDR2 sequences are KGHSH and LQKENI. The CDR3 has 15 residues. The CDR3 sequence: CASSPGIAGYNEQFF. CDR3 sequence (DNA): TGTGCCAGCTCACCTGGAATAGCGGGGTACAATGAGCAGTTCTTC.

This clonotype was recorded at least ten times. The chain couples TRBV12-3 or TRBV12-4 to TRBJ2-2, with no clear D. This CDR3 has 15 amino acids. With 1 base removed from V and 2 bases from J, the gap between germline ends came to 8 bases. The CDR3 DNA reads as TGTGCCAGCAGTTTAGGAGGAAAAAACACCGGGGAGCTGTTTTTT. Translated, it gives CASSLGGKNTGELFF.

This clonotype was found many times. The CDR3 reads CASSVGQGAYEQYF. CDR3 nucleotide sequence: TGTGCCAGCAGTGTAGGCCAGGGGGCCTACGAGCAGTACTTC. The genes are TRBV6-1 and TRBJ2-7; the match to TRBD1 covers 7 bases. CDR1 MNHNS and CDR2 SASEGT come from the germline V gene. CDR3 length: 14 amino acids. The V gene end was trimmed by 4 bases and the J gene end by 2 bases; junction bases not matched to a gene: 5.